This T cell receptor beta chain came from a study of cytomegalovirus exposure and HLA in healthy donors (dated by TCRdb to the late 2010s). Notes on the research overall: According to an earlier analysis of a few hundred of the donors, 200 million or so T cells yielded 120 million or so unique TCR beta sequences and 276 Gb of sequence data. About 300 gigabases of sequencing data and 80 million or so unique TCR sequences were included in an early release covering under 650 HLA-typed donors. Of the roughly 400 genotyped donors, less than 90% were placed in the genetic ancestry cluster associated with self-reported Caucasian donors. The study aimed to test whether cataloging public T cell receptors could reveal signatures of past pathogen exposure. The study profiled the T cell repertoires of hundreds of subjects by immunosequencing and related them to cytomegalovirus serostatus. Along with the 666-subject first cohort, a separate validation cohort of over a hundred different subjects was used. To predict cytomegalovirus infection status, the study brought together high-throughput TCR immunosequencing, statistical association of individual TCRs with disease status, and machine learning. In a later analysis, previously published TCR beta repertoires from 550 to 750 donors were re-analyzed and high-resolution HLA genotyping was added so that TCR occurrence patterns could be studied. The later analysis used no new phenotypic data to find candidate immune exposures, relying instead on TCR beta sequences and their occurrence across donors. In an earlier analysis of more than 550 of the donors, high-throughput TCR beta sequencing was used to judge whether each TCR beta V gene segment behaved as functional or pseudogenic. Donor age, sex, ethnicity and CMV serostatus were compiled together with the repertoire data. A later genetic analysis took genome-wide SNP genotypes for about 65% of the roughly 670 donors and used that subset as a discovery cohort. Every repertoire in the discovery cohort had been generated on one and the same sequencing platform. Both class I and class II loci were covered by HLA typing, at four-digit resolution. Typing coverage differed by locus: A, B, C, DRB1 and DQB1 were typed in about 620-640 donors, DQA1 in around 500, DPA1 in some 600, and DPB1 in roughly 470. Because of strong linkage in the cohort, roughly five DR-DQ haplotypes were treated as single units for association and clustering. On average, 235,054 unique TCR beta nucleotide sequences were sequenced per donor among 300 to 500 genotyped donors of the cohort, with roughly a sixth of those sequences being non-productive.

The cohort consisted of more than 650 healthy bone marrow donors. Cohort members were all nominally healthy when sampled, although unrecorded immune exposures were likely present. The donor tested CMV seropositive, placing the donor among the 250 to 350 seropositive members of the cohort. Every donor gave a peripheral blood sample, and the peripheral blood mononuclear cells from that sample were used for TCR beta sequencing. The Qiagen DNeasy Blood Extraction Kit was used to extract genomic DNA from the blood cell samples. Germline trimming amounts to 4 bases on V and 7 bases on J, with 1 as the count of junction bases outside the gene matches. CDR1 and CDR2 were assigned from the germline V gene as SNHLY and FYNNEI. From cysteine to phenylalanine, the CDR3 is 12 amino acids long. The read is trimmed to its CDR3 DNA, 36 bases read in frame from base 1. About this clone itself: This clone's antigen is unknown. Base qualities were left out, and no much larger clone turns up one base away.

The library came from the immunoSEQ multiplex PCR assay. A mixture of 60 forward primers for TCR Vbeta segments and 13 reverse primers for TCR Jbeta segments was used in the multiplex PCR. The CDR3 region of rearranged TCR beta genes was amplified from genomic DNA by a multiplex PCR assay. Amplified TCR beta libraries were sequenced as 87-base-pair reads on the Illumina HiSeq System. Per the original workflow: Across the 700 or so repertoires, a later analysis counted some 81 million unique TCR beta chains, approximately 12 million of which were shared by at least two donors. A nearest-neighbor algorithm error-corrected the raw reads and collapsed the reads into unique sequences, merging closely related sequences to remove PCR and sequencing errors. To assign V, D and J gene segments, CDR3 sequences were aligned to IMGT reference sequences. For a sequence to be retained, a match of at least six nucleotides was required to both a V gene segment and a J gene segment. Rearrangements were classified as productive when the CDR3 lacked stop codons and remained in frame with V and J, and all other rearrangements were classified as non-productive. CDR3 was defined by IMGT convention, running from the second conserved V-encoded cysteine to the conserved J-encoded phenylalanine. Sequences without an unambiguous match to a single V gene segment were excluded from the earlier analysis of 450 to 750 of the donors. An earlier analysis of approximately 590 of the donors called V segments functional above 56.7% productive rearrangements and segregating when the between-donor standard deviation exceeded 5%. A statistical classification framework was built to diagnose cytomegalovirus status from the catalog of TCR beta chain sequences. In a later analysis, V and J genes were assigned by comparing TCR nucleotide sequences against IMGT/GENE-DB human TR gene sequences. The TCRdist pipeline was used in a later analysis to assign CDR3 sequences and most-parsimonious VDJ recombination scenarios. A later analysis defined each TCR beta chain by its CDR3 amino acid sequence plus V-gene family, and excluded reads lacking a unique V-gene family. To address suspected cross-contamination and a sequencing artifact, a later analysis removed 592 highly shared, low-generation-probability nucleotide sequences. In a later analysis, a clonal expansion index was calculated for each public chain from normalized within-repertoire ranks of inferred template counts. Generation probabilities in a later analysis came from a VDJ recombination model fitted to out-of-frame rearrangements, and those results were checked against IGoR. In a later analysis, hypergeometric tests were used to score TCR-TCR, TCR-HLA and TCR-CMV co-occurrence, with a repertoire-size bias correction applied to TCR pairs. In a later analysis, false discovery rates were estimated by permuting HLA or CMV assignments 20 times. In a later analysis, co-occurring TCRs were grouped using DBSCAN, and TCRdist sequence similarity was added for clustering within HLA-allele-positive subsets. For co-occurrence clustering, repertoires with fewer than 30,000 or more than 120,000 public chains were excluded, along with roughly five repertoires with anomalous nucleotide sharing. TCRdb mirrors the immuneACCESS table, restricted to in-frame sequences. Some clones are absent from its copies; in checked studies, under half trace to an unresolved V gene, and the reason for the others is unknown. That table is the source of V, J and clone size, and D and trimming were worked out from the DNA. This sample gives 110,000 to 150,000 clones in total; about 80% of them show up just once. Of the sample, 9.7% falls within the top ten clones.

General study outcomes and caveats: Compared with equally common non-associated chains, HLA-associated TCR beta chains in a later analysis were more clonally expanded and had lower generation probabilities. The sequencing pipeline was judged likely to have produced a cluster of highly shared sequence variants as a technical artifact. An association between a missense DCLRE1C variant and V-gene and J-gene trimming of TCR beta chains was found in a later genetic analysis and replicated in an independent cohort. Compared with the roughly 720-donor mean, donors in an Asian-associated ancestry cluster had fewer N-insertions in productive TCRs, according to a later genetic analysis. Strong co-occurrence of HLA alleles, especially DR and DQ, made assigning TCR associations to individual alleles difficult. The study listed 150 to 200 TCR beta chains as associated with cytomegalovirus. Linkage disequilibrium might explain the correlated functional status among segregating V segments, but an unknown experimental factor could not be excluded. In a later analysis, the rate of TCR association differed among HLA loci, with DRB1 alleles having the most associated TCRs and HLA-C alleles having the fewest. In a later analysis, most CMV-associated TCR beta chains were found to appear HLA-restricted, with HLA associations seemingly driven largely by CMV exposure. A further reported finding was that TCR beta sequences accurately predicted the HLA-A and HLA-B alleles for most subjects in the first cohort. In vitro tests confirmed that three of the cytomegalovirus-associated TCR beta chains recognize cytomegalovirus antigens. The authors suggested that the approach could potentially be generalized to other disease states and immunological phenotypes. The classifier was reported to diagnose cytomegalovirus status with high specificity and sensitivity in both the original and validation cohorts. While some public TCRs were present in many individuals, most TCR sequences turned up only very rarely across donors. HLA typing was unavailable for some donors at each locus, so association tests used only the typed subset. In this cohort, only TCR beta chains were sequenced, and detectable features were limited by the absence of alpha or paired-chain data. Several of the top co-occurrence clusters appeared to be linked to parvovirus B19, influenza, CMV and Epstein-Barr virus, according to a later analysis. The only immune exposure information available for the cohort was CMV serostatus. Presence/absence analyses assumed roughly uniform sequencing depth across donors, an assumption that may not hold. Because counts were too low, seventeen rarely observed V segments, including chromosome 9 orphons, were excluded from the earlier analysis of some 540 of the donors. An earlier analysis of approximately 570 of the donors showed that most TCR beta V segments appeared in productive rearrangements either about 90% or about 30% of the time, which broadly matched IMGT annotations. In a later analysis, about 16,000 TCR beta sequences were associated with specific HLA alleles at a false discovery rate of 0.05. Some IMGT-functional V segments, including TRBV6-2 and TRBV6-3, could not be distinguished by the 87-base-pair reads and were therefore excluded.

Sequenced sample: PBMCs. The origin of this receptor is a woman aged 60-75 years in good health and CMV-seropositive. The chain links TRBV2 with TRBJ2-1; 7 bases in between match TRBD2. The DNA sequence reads TGTGCCAGCAGTGGGGAGGGTAATGAGCAGTTCTTC. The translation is CASSGEGNEQFF. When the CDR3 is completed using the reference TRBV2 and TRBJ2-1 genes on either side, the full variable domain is EPEVTQTPSHQVTQMGQEVILRCVPISNHLYFYWYRQILGQKVEFLVSFYNNEISEKSEIFDDQFSVERPDGSNFTLKIRSTKLEDSAMYFCASSGEGNEQFFGPGTRLTVL.